This T cell receptor (beta chain) was sequenced for a study of shared clonotypes between healthy human individuals. Study background: Per donor, CD8 memory used one plate, CD8 naive used two, CD4 memory used three and CD4 naive used three.

From CD4+ cells came CD45RA+ naive and CD45RA-negative memory subsets. The CDR3 consists of 17 residues. Trimming shortened V by 0 bases and J by 5 bases, and 21 bases separated the two germline ends. Per the germline V gene, CDR1 is SGDLS and CDR2 is YYNGEE. Study results and caveats: Represented genetic and exposure-history diversity was restricted by having few donors.

Profiling relied on immunoSEQ multiplex PCR, and the TCRdb table lists in-frame clones only, not all of them. The sample has about 2.4 million clones, 80% to 95% seen once. A note on this clone: The antigen remains unidentified.

The V gene is TRBV9, the J gene TRBJ2-7; possibly TRBD1 for D (5 bases). Sequencing was carried out using naive CD4+ T cells from PBMCs. Described subset: CD45RA+ positively selected. The receptor was derived from a man aged 18 to 30 in good health. Some clones in this sample may be carry-over from other donors' samples. The CDR3: CASSVAPVGQGVDEQYF. The CDR3 coding sequence is TGTGCCAGCAGCGTAGCCCCAGTCGGGCAGGGTGTTGACGAGCAGTACTTC.